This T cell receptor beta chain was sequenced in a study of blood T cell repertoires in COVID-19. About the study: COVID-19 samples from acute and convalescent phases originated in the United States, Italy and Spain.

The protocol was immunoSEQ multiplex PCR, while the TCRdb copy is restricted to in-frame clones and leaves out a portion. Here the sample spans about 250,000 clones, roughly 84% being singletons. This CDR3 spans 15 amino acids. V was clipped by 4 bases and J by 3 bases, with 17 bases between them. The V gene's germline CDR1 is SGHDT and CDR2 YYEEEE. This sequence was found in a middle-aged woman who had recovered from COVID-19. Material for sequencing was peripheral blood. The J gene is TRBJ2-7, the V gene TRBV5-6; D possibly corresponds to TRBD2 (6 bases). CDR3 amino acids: CASSPPGLDSYEQYF. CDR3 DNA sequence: TGTGCCAGCAGCCCCCCGGGACTCGACAGCTACGAGCAGTACTTC.